The T cell receptor (beta chain) described here comes from a study of T cells after yellow fever vaccination. About the study: SMART-Seq v4 Ultra Low Input served to prepare low-cell-number fractions.

In its sample, this clonotype was seen many times. The antigen is undetermined. A single record per CDR3 protein comes from TCRdb applying MiXCR to the 5' RACE reads. This table holds about 63,000 distinct CDR3 sequences, roughly 7.3% found once. Germline V CDR1 and CDR2: SNHLY, FYNNEI. Trimming left V 2 bases short and J 2 bases short, with 13 bases between. The CDR3 runs 16 residues. Study-level findings and limits: The study found a weaker secondary response that peaked faster, day 5 versus 15. Clones that expanded after primary vaccination mostly reappeared after the booster (around 96% CD4, around 87% CD8).

The receptor's source is a man aged 30 to 45 who received the YFV17D yellow fever vaccine. This chain connects TRBV2 to TRBJ2-1; D remains ambiguous. Sequences were derived from CD8+ T cells sorted from PBMCs, sampled 15 days after the yellow fever booster vaccination. The CDR3 region is CASSELRVLAYNEQFF. CDR3 in DNA: TGTGCCAGCAGTGAACTCCGGGTTCTCGCCTACAATGAGCAGTTCTTC.